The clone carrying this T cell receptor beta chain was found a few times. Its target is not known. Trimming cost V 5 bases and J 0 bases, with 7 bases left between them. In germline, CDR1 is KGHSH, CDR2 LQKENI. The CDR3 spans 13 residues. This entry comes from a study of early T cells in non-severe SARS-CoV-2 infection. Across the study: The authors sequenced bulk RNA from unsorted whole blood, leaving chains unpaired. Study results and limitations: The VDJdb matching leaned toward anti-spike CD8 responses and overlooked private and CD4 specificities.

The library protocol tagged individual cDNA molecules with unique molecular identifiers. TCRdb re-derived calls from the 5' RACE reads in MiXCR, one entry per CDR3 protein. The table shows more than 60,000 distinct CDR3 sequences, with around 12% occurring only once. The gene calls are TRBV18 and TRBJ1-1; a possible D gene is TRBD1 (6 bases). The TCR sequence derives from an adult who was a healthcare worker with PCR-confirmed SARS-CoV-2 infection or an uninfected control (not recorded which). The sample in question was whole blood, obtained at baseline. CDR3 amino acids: CASSGGLNTEAFF. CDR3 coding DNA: TGTGCCAGCTCAGGGGGGCTGAACACTGAAGCTTTCTTT.